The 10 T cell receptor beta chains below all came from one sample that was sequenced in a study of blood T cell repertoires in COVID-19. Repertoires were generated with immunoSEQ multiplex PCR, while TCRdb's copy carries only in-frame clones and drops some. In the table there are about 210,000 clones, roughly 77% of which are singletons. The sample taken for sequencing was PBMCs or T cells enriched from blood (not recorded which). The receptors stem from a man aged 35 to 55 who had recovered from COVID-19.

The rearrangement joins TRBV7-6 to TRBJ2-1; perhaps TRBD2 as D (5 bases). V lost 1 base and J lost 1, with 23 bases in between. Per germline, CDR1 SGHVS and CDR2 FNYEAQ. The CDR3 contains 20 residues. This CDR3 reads CASSLDAANELGGSYNEQFF. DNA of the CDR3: TGTGCCAGCAGCTTAGATGCGGCCAACGAATTAGGAGGATCCTACAATGAGCAGTTCTTC.

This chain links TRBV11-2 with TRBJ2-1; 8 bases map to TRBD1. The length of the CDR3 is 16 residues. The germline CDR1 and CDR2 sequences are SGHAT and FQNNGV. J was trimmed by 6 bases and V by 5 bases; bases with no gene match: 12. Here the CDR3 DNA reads TGTGCCAGCAGCCCACTCCGTGGACAGGGTACCAATGAGCAGTTCTTC. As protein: CASSPLRGQGTNEQFF.

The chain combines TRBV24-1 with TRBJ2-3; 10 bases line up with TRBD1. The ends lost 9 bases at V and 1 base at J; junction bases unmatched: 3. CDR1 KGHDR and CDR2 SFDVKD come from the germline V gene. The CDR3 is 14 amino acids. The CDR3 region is CATGQGVGTDTQYF. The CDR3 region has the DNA TGTGCCACCGGACAGGGGGTTGGCACAGATACGCAGTATTTT.

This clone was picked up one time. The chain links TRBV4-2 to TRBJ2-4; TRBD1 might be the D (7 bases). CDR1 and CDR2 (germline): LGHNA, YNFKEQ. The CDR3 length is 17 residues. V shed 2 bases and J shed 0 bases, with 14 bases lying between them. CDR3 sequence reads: CASSQQGGPIAKNIQYF. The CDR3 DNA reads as TGTGCCAGCAGCCAACAGGGGGGTCCTATAGCCAAAAACATTCAGTACTTC.

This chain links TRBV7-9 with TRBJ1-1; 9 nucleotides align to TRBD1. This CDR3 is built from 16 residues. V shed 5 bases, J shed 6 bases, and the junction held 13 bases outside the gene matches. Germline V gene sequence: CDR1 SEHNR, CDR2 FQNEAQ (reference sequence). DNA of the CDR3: TGTGCCAGCAGCCCAATTGGGGACAGGGTCTATGCTGAAGCTTTCTTT. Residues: CASSPIGDRVYAEAFF.

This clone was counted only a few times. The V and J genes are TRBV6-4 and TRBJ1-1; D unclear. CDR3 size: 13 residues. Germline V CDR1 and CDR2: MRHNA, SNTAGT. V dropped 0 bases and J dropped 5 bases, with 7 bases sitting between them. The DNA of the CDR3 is TGTGCCAGCAGTGACTCGAGCTATACTGAAGCTTTCTTT. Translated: CASSDSSYTEAFF.

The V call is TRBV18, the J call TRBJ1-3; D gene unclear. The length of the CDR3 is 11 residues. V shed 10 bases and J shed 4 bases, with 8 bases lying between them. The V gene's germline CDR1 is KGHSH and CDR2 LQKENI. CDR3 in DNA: TGTGCCATCCCGAGGGGAAACACCATATATTTT. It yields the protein CAIPRGNTIYF.

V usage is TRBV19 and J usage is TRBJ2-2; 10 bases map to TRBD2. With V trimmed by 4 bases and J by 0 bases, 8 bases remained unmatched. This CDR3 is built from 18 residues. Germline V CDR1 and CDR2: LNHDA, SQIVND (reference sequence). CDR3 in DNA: TGTGCCAGTAGTAAAGAGCGGGGGGGCGCCGCGAACACCGGGGAGCTGTTTTTT. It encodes CASSKERGGAANTGELFF.

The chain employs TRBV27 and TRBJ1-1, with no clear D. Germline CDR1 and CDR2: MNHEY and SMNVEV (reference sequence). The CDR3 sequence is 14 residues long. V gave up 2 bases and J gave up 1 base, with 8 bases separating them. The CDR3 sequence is CASSLPGRNTEAFF. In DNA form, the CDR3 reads TGTGCCAGCAGTTTACCAGGAAGGAACACTGAAGCTTTCTTT.

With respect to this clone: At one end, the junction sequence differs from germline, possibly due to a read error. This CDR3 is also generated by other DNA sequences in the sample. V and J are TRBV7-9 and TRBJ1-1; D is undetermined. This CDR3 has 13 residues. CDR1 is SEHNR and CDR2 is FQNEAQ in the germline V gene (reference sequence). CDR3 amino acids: CASSLGTNTEAFF. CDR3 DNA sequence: TGTGCCAGCAGCTTAGGAACCAACACCGAAGCTTTCTTT.